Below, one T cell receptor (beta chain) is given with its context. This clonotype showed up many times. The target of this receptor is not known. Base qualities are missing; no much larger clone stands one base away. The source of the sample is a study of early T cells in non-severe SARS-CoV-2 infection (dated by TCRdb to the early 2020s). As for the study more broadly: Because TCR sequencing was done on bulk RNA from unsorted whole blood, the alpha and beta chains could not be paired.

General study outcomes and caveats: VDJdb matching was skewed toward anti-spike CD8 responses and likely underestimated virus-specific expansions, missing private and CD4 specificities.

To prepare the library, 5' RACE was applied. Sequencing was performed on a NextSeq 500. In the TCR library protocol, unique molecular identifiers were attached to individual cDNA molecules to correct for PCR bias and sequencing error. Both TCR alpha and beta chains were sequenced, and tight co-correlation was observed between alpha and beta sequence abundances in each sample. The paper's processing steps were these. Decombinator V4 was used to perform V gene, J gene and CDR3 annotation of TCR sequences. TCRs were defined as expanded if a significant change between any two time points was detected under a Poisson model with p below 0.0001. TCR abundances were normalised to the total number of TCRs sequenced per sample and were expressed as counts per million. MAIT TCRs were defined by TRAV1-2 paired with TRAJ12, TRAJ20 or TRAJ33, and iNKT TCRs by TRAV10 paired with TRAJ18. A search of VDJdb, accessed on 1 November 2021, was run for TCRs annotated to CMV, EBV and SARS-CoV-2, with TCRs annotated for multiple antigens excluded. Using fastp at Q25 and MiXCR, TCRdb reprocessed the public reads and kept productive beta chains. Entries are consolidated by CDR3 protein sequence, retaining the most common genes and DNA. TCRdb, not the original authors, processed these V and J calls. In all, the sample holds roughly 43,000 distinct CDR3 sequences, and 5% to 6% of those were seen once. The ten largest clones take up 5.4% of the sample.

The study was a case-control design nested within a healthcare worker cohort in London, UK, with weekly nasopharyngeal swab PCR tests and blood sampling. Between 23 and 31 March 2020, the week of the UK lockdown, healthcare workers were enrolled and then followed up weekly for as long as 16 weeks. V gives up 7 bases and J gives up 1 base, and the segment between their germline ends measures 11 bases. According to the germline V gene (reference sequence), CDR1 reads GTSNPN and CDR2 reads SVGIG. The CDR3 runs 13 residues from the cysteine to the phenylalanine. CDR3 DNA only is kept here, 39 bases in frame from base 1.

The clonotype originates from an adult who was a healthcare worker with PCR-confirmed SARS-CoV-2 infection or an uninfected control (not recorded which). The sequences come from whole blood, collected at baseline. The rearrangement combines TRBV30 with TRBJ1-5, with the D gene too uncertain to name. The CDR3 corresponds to CASQQGSNQPQHF. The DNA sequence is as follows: TGTGCCTCTCAACAAGGCAGCAATCAGCCCCAGCATTTT.